One and the same sample provided the 32 T cell receptor beta chains below, sequenced in a study of T cells after yellow fever vaccination. TCRdb reanalysed the 5' RACE reads using MiXCR and keeps one entry per CDR3 protein. Of 150,000 to 200,000 distinct CDR3 sequences in the sample, roughly 8.8% were seen once. The material was CD8+ T cells sorted from PBMCs, obtained 45 days after the yellow fever booster vaccination. The receptors were sampled from a man younger than 35 who received the YFV17D yellow fever vaccine.

This clonotype appeared many times. This sequence joins TRBV19 and TRBJ2-3, with 8 bases that match TRBD2. CDR3 size: 16 residues. CDR1 and CDR2 from the germline V gene are LNHDA and SQIVND (reference sequence). V was clipped by 3 bases and J by 3 bases; unmatched bases: 8. The CDR3 sequence: CASSMWRLASTDTQYF. CDR3 DNA sequence: TGTGCCAGTAGTATGTGGAGACTAGCGAGTACAGATACGCAGTATTTT.

This clonotype was counted between two and nine times. The genes are TRBV20-1 and TRBJ1-2; D is unresolved. The CDR3 runs 14 residues. Trimming removed 0 bases at V and 4 bases at J, with 12 bases between. Germline CDR1 DFQATT, CDR2 SNEGSKA (reference sequence). CDR3 DNA: TGCAGTGCTAGAGATCATGGCACCCTCTATGGCTACACCTTC. Its translation is CSARDHGTLYGYTF.

With respect to this clonotype: Relative to the germline gene, one junction end is altered; a read error may explain this. The V gene is TRBV9, the J gene TRBJ2-7; D may correspond to TRBD1 or TRBD2 (6 bases each). This CDR3 comprises 12 residues. CDR1 SGDLS and CDR2 YYNGEE come from the germline V gene. The CDR3 region has the DNA TGTGCCAGCAGCGTAGCTGGGGGGCTAAAAGCCTTC. Its protein product is CASSVAGGLKAF.

This clonotype was seen only a few times. One end of the junction is discordant with germline, which a read error may explain. The genes are TRBV7-6 and TRBJ2-1, with D possibly being TRBD1 or TRBD2 (6 bases each). The CDR3 is made up of 16 amino acids. Germline CDR1 is SGHVS and CDR2 is FNYEAQ. The CDR3 DNA sequence: TGTGCCAGCACCTTATCATCGGGGGCCTCCTACAATGAGCAGTTCTTC. This sequence encodes CASTLSSGASYNEQFF.

V gene TRBV29-1 combines with J gene TRBJ2-1; no reliable D call. This CDR3 is built from 12 residues. CDR1 is SQVTM and CDR2 is ANQGSEA in the germline V gene. V was pared by 5 bases and J by 1 base, with 6 bases between. The CDR3 DNA reads TGCAGCGTTCTTCAGTCCTACAATGAGCAGTTCTTC. This sequence encodes CSVLQSYNEQFF.

The chain couples TRBV29-1 to TRBJ1-1, with D uncertain. Germline CDR1 is SQVTM and CDR2 is ANQGSEA. The V gene lost 4 bases and the J gene lost 6 bases, with 12 bases spanning the gap. The CDR3 extends over 12 amino acids. CDR3 region: CSVGQQQPEAFF. CDR3 DNA: TGCAGCGTTGGACAACAGCAACCTGAAGCTTTCTTT.

This sequence joins TRBV12-3 or TRBV12-4 and TRBJ2-1, with 9 bases matching TRBD2. There are 14 residues in the CDR3. J gave up 7 bases and V 6 bases, and 7 bases lay outside the gene matches. The CDR3: CASSSRGGWNEQFF. For the CDR3, the DNA is TGTGCCAGCAGCTCGCGGGGGGGCTGGAATGAGCAGTTCTTC.

CDR3 loop: CASSLGTSTDTQYF. CDR3 in DNA: TGTGCCAGCAGCTTAGGGACTAGCACAGATACGCAGTATTTT. The chain is built from TRBV7-3 and TRBJ2-3; D perhaps matches TRBD2 (6 bases). The germline V gene encodes CDR1 SGHTA and CDR2 FQGTGA. V gave up 2 bases and J gave up 0 bases, with 6 bases separating them. The CDR3 runs 14 residues. Full variable domain (rest looked up from reference TRBV7-3 and TRBJ2-3): GAGVSQTPSNKVTEKGKYVELRCDPISGHTALYWYRQSLGQGPEFLIYFQGTGAADDSGLPNDRFFAVRPEGSVSTLKIQRTERGDSAVYLCASSLGTSTDTQYFGPGTRLTVL.

This clonotype was seen at least ten times. The chain employs TRBV21-1 and TRBJ2-7. TRBV21-1 is a pseudogene. This CDR3 has 11 residues. In DNA, the CDR3 is TGTGCCAGCAGCAAGACCTACGAGCAGTACTTC. Translated, it gives CASSKTYEQYF.

This clonotype was counted only a few times. The chain joins TRBV7-9 to TRBJ2-5; no reliable D call. CDR1 and CDR2 (germline): SEHNR, FQNEAQ (reference sequence). The V end lost 1 base, the J end lost 0 bases, and 12 bases lay between the germline ends. The length of the CDR3 is 16 residues. CDR3 in amino acids: CASSLVLGLDQETQYF. The CDR3 nucleotides are TGTGCCAGCAGCTTAGTATTGGGGTTAGACCAAGAGACCCAGTACTTC.

The chain carries TRBV10-3 and TRBJ1-2, with D possibly TRBD1 on 5 matching bases. V lost 2 bases and J lost 8, with 24 bases in between. The CDR3 covers 17 residues. Looked up from germline, CDR1 is ENHRY and CDR2 is SYGVKD. CDR3 region: CAISEDLGHAAFYGYTF. CDR3 coding DNA: TGTGCCATCAGTGAGGACCTGGGGCACGCGGCATTTTACGGCTACACCTTC.

The chain couples TRBV9 to TRBJ1-3; D is perhaps TRBD1 (5 bases). Per the germline V gene, CDR1 is SGDLS and CDR2 is YYNGEE. With 4 bases removed from V and 4 bases from J, the gap between germline ends came to 18 bases. The CDR3 runs to 16 residues. The CDR3: CASSLPRAGPGNTIYF. The CDR3 nucleotides read TGTGCCAGCAGCCTTCCGAGGGCAGGGCCAGGAAACACCATATATTTT.

This clonotype appeared a few times. The chain couples TRBV7-9 to TRBJ2-1, with D tentatively TRBD2 (5 bases). This CDR3 is 13 amino acids long. Looked up from germline, CDR1 is SEHNR and CDR2 is FQNEAQ (reference sequence). Trimming left V 10 bases short and J 0 bases short, with 10 bases between. CDR3 protein: CAMEGSSYNEQFF. The DNA of the CDR3 is TGTGCCATGGAAGGGAGCTCCTACAATGAGCAGTTCTTC.

This clonotype was counted only a few times. The gene calls are TRBV7-8 and TRBJ1-5, with D possibly matching TRBD1 (5 bases). Germline CDR1 reads SGHVS; CDR2 reads FQNEAQ. This CDR3 spans 16 amino acids. The V end was cut by 4 bases, the J end by 2 bases, with 15 bases between. The CDR3 DNA reads TGTGCCAGCAGCTCCAGGTGGGGGAGCGGCAATCAGCCCCAGCATTTT. It specifies CASSSRWGSGNQPQHF.

This clonotype was counted between two and nine times. The gene calls are TRBV12-3 or TRBV12-4 and TRBJ1-4; TRBD1 is a possible D gene (6 bases). This CDR3 has 15 amino acids. V lost 5 bases to trimming and J lost 1 base, with 11 bases between them. The CDR3 region has the DNA TGTGCCAGCAGTGAACAGGGTTTAACTAATGAAAAACTGTTTTTT. Translated: CASSEQGLTNEKLFF.

The chain is built from TRBV5-4 and TRBJ2-3; 8 bases align to TRBD2. The V and J ends lost 2 bases and 3 bases, in that order; junction bases with no gene match: 5. CDR1 is SGHNT, CDR2 YYREEE, per germline (reference sequence). There are 15 residues in the CDR3. The CDR3 reads CASSFTGLATDTQYF. The CDR3 DNA reads as TGTGCCAGCAGCTTCACAGGACTAGCAACAGATACGCAGTATTTT. The full variable domain, rest sourced from reference TRBV5-4 and TRBJ2-3, is ETGVTQSPTHLIKTRGQQVTLRCSSQSGHNTVSWYQQALGQGPQFIFQYYREEENGRGNFPPRFSGLQFPNYSSELNVNALELDDSALYLCASSFTGLATDTQYFGPGTRLTVL.

This clonotype was counted a few times. The V gene is TRBV12-5, the J gene TRBJ1-3; tentative D call: TRBD1 (6 bases). The CDR3 is 22 residues long. Trimming left V 0 bases short and J 0 bases short, with 27 bases between. The germline V gene encodes CDR1 LGHNT and CDR2 FRNRAP. In nucleotides, the CDR3 is TGTGCTAGTGGTTTGGTTCTTCGAAACATCCGAGACAGGTTTATCTCTGGAAACACCATATATTTT. Its protein is CASGLVLRNIRDRFISGNTIYF.

As to this clonotype: An end of the junction does not agree with germline; a read error may underlie this. The chain employs TRBV12-3 or TRBV12-4 and TRBJ2-1; TRBD1 aligns across 9 bases. CDR3 size: 15 residues. CDR3 DNA sequence: TGTGCCGGCAGTCATCCGGGACAGGGAGTCGATGAGCAGTTCTTC. Protein sequence: CAGSHPGQGVDEQFF.

The rearrangement links TRBV6-5 to TRBJ1-1, with D uncertain. The CDR3 contains 12 residues. V shed 7 bases and J shed 6 bases, with 12 bases lying between them. The germline gives CDR1 MNHEY, CDR2 SVGAGI. The CDR3 bases are TGTGCCAGCACTCTGCCGGGCTCTGAAGCTTTCTTT. Translated, it gives CASTLPGSEAFF.

The genes are TRBV5-1 and TRBJ2-1; 10 positions match TRBD1. This CDR3 comprises 20 residues. With 3 bases clipped from V and 1 base from J, the junction kept 16 bases outside the gene matches. CDR1 is SGHRS and CDR2 is YFSETQ in the germline V gene. CDR3 coding DNA: TGCGCCAGCAGCTGGGCGGGTTCGGACAGGGGGTACTTATCCTACAATGAGCAGTTCTTC. It encodes CASSWAGSDRGYLSYNEQFF. The full variable domain, its missing parts supplied by reference TRBV5-1 and TRBJ2-1, is KAGVTQTPRYLIKTRGQQVTLSCSPISGHRSVSWYQQTPGQGLQFLFEYFSETQRNKGNFPGRFSGRQFSNSRSEMNVSTLELGDSALYLCASSWAGSDRGYLSYNEQFFGPGTRLTVL.

The J gene is TRBJ1-5, the V gene TRBV19; D unclear. The CDR3 spans 13 residues. Germline CDR1 LNHDA, CDR2 SQIVND (reference sequence). V was pared by 5 bases and J by 4 bases, with 9 bases between. The CDR3 bases are TGTGCCAGTAGTTGGACGGTTAATCAGCCCCAGCATTTT. Amino acids: CASSWTVNQPQHF.

This sequence joins TRBV7-9 and TRBJ1-1; D is unclear. Germline V gives CDR1 SEHNR, CDR2 FQNEAQ (reference sequence). The CDR3 totals 15 residues. V lost 8 bases and J 0 bases, leaving 16 bases between the germline ends. The DNA of the CDR3 is TGTGCCAGCGGCGGGGTGGCACATATGAACACTGAAGCTTTCTTT. This translates into CASGGVAHMNTEAFF.

The chain links TRBV4-1 to TRBJ2-7; D tentatively reads TRBD1 or TRBD2 (5 bases each). Between the trimmed V and J ends, which lost 1 base and 5 bases, there was a span of 12 bases. The CDR3 consists of 14 residues. The germline CDR1 and CDR2 sequences are MGHRA and YSYEKL. The CDR3 here is CASSQAGLVHEQYF. The CDR3 DNA is TGCGCCAGCAGCCAAGCGGGGCTGGTCCACGAGCAGTACTTC.

The table lists this clonotype with many counts. This chain uses TRBV4-2 with TRBJ1-1, with 7 positions matching TRBD1. This CDR3 has 14 amino acids. V was pared by 1 base and J by 5 bases, with 4 bases of the junction left unmatched. Per germline, CDR1 LGHNA and CDR2 YNFKEQ. The DNA of the CDR3 is TGTGCCAGCAGCCAAGGACAGGGTGGGACTGAAGCTTTCTTT. It codes for CASSQGQGGTEAFF.

This clonotype has a handful of counts. The chain couples TRBV12-3 or TRBV12-4 to TRBJ1-1, with TRBD1 matching over 9 bases. The trim removed 6 bases at V and 6 bases at J, leaving 2 bases unmatched. The CDR3 is made up of 12 amino acids. The DNA of the CDR3 is TGTGCCAGCAGAACAGGGGGCCCTGAAGCTTTCTTT. Translating it yields CASRTGGPEAFF.

The J gene is TRBJ2-7, the V gene TRBV9; weak D call: TRBD2 (6 bases). CDR1 and CDR2 (germline): SGDLS, YYNGEE. The CDR3 runs 12 residues. V was shortened by 3 bases and J by 3 bases, with 7 bases between the two germline ends. Here the CDR3 reads CASSDSGYEQYF. The CDR3 nucleotides are TGTGCCAGCAGCGATAGCGGCTACGAGCAGTACTTC.

This clonotype was counted between two and nine times. The V and J genes are TRBV4-1 and TRBJ1-1; D perhaps matches TRBD1 (6 bases). The CDR3 is made up of 17 amino acids. Germline V lookup: CDR1 MGHRA, CDR2 YSYEKL. V was cut by 3 bases and J by 2 bases, with 19 bases left in between. DNA for the CDR3: TGCGCCAGCAGCCATGCCGGGACAAAGCGGAGAAACACTGAAGCTTTCTTT. Translated: CASSHAGTKRRNTEAFF.

V gene TRBV21-1 combines with J gene TRBJ1-1; the DNA was not compared with TRBD1, the D call given in the table. TRBV21-1 is recorded as a pseudogene. CDR3 length equals 15 residues. CDR3: CASSMGGVSYTEAFF. DNA for the CDR3: TGTGCCAGCAGCATGGGGGGGGTTTCGTACACTGAAGCTTTCTTT.

The chain links TRBV27 to TRBJ2-5; 10 bases map to TRBD2. Germline assignment: CDR1 MNHEY and CDR2 SMNVEV (reference sequence). This CDR3 spans 15 amino acids. V trimming: 3 bases; J trimming: 2 bases; junction bases outside the gene matches: 3. The CDR3 coding sequence is TGTGCCAGCAGTTTCACTAGCGGGACTCAAGAGACCCAGTACTTC. It encodes CASSFTSGTQETQYF.

V and J are TRBV29-1 and TRBJ2-1, with D possibly being TRBD2 (5 bases). Trimming stripped 0 bases from V and 5 bases from J, with 11 bases between. CDR1 is SQVTM and CDR2 is ANQGSEA in the germline V gene. The CDR3 spans 14 residues. CDR3 DNA: TGCAGCGTTGAAGATTGGTCGGGAAACAATGAGCAGTTCTTC. Amino acid sequence: CSVEDWSGNNEQFF.

This clonotype occurred a few times. In nucleotides, the CDR3 is TGCGCCAGCAGCCACCGGACAGGGGCCAACGAGCAGTACTTC. This codes for CASSHRTGANEQYF. This chain joins TRBV4-1 and TRBJ2-7; 9 bases align to TRBD1. This CDR3 region has 14 residues. J gave up 5 bases and V 3 bases, and 5 bases lay outside the gene matches. CDR1 is MGHRA and CDR2 is YSYEKL in the germline V gene.

The rearrangement joins TRBV29-1 to TRBJ2-1; 7 bases match TRBD1. The CDR3 runs to 14 residues. Germline loops: CDR1 SQVTM, CDR2 ANQGSEA. V lost 6 bases, J lost 4 bases, and 9 bases stayed unmatched. The CDR3 sequence is CSVESLTGYNEQFF. The CDR3 DNA sequence: TGCAGCGTCGAAAGTTTGACAGGGTACAATGAGCAGTTCTTC.